These 26 T cell receptor beta chains share one sample of origin, sequenced in a study of T cell changes during pregnancy in multiple sclerosis (dated by TCRdb to the late 2010s). Receptor libraries were prepared by the immunoSEQ multiplex PCR assay. The table comes from immuneACCESS by way of TCRdb, which keeps in-frame sequences with V and J called. Part of the clones is missing from these tables; in studies checked, under half for an unresolved V gene and the rest for unknown reasons. In this sample the table shows approximately 72,000 clones, roughly 92% of which occur a single time. Together, the top ten hold 1.5% to 2% of the sample. The sequenced sample was peripheral blood, obtained in the first trimester of pregnancy. The receptors here all came from a female donor in good health, enrolled as a control in a pregnancy study.

V gene TRBV29-1 combines with J gene TRBJ1-2; perhaps TRBD1 as D (6 bases). In germline, CDR1 is SQVTM, CDR2 ANQGSEA. The CDR3 runs to 13 residues. V lost 3 bases and J 4 bases, leaving 12 bases between the germline ends. CDR3 protein: CSVEGGRIYGYTF. Written as DNA, the CDR3 is TGCAGCGTTGAGGGGGGGCGTATCTATGGCTACACCTTC.

This chain connects TRBV19 to TRBJ2-3; 12 bases align to TRBD1. The CDR3 spans 14 residues. From germline, CDR1 is LNHDA and CDR2 SQIVND (reference sequence). Germline trimming cut 4 bases from V and 6 bases from J; bases unmatched to any gene: 2. In DNA, the CDR3 is TGTGCCAGTAGTAGGGACAGGGGGCGTGATACGCAGTATTTT. This translates into CASSRDRGRDTQYF.

The chain uses TRBV7-2 and TRBJ2-3; D is uncertain. V was trimmed by 6 bases and J by 1 base, leaving 11 bases between them. Germline CDR1 is SGHTA and CDR2 is FQGNSA. CDR3 length: 14 amino acids. The CDR3 DNA sequence: TGTGCCAGCAGTCGGGTTTATCGCACAGATACGCAGTATTTT. Its protein is CASSRVYRTDTQYF.

The V gene is TRBV2, the J gene TRBJ2-5; no firm D call. The CDR3 covers 11 residues. CDR1 SNHLY and CDR2 FYNNEI come from the germline V gene. Trimming cost V 4 bases and J 5 bases, with 5 bases left between them. The DNA of the CDR3 is TGTGCCAGCAGTGTCTTGGAGACCCAGTACTTC. Its translation: CASSVLETQYF.

This rearrangement joins TRBV7-2 to TRBJ1-4; unclear D gene. CDR3 length: 13 amino acids. CDR1 is SGHTA, CDR2 FQGNSA, per germline. The V end was cut by 3 bases, the J end by 14 bases, with 16 bases between. In DNA form, the CDR3 reads TGTGCCAGCAGCTTTCTCGGGAGTGGTGAGCTGTTTTTT. Protein sequence: CASSFLGSGELFF.

The chain is built from TRBV27 and TRBJ1-2; possible D gene TRBD1, 6 bases. The CDR3 sequence is 14 residues long. Germline loops: CDR1 MNHEY, CDR2 SMNVEV (reference sequence). Trimming pared 0 bases from V and 8 bases from J, leaving 13 bases between. Here the CDR3 reads CASSLSQGTRGYTF. The CDR3 DNA reads TGTGCCAGCAGTTTATCGCAGGGGACCCGAGGCTACACCTTC.

The rearrangement links TRBV7-9 to TRBJ2-1, with D maybe TRBD2 (6 bases). The CDR3 runs to 15 residues. Germline values: CDR1 SEHNR, CDR2 FQNEAQ (reference sequence). Trimming pared 3 bases from V and 6 bases from J, leaving 15 bases between. The CDR3 region is CASSLLEGKGNEQFF. For the CDR3, the DNA is TGTGCCAGCAGCTTGTTGGAGGGAAAAGGCAATGAGCAGTTCTTC.

The chain joins TRBV2 to TRBJ1-2, with TRBD1 as a possible D gene (5 bases). The CDR3 spans 15 residues. The germline CDR1 and CDR2 sequences are SNHLY and FYNNEI. V lost 2 bases, J lost 8 bases, and 18 bases lay in between. DNA of the CDR3: TGTGCCAGCAGTGAAACTTTGAAAGGGGCGTTAGGCTACACCTTC. Its protein is CASSETLKGALGYTF.

CDR3 region: CASSYPRGQGETQYF. The CDR3, as DNA: TGTGCCAGCAGTTACCCACGAGGGCAGGGGGAGACCCAGTACTTC. The gene calls are TRBV6-6 and TRBJ2-5; TRBD1 might be the D (6 bases). The CDR3 has 15 residues. Germline lookup yields CDR1 MNHNY and CDR2 SVGAGI (reference sequence). V was cut by 2 bases and J by 5 bases, with 15 bases left in between.

The V call is TRBV5-1, the J call TRBJ2-1; D possibly corresponds to TRBD1 (8 bases). The germline CDR1 and CDR2 sequences are SGHRS and YFSETQ. V lost 1 base, J lost 8 bases, and 13 bases lay in between. This CDR3 contains 14 residues. The CDR3 nucleotides read TGCGCCAGCAGCTTGAAACAGGGGGGGGATGAGCAGTTCTTC. Its protein product is CASSLKQGGDEQFF.

As DNA, the CDR3 is TGCGCCAGCAGCTTGCTGCAAGGAAGCGGGGCCTACTCCTACAATGAGCAGTTCTTC. It translates to CASSLLQGSGAYSYNEQFF. The V gene is TRBV5-1, the J gene TRBJ2-1; 7 nucleotides agree with TRBD2. This CDR3 region has 19 residues. Looked up from germline, CDR1 is SGHRS and CDR2 is YFSETQ. V was clipped by 1 base and J by 0 bases; unmatched bases: 13.

V gene TRBV6-5 combines with J gene TRBJ2-7; no clear D gene. Trimming pared 0 bases from V and 4 bases from J, leaving 7 bases between. This CDR3 is built from 13 residues. The V gene's germline CDR1 is MNHEY and CDR2 SVGAGI. The CDR3 loop reads CASSYSLRYEQYF. CDR3 nucleotides: TGTGCCAGCAGTTACTCGTTGCGTTACGAGCAGTACTTC.

The rearrangement links TRBV27 to TRBJ2-7; 12 bases match TRBD2. This CDR3 is 15 amino acids long. The ends lost 5 bases at V and 3 bases at J; junction bases unmatched: 5. Germline values: CDR1 MNHEY, CDR2 SMNVEV (reference sequence). CDR3 in amino acids: CASSVTSGGNYEQYF. The DNA for the CDR3 is TGTGCCAGCAGTGTGACTAGCGGGGGAAACTACGAGCAGTACTTC.

This chain links TRBV19 with TRBJ2-2; TRBD1 agrees at 8 bases. This CDR3 is 14 amino acids long. The V gene end was trimmed by 6 bases and the J gene end by 7 bases; junction bases not matched to a gene: 7. Germline V CDR1 and CDR2: LNHDA, SQIVND (reference sequence). The DNA for the CDR3 is TGTGCCAGTAGCCGACAGGGGCAGGGCGGGGAGCTGTTTTTT. Translation gives CASSRQGQGGELFF.

V and J are TRBV5-1 and TRBJ1-2; TRBD1 matches 8 bases. V was clipped by 0 bases and J by 7 bases; unmatched bases: 2. The CDR3 has 13 residues. Germline V lookup: CDR1 SGHRS, CDR2 YFSETQ. The CDR3 sequence is CASSLGQGPGYTF. The CDR3, as DNA: TGCGCCAGCAGCTTGGGACAGGGGCCTGGCTACACCTTC.

In its sample, this clone was seen a few times. The rearrangement uses TRBV28 and TRBJ1-5, with 7 bases fitting TRBD1. Germline-derived CDR1 and CDR2 are MDHEN and SYDVKM. CDR3 length: 15 amino acids. J lost 7 bases, V lost 2 bases, and 8 bases had no gene match. The CDR3 coding sequence is TGTGCCAGCAGTTTAATTGAGACAGGGAGACAGCCCCAGCATTTT. Its translation: CASSLIETGRQPQHF.

The chain combines TRBV25-1 with TRBJ2-7; the D gene is possibly TRBD2 (6 bases). The length of the CDR3 is 13 residues. Trimming removed 3 bases from V and 4 bases from J, with 10 bases in between. CDR1 and CDR2 (germline): MGHDK, SYGVNS. CDR3 residues: CASSDGREYEQYF. The CDR3 region has the DNA TGTGCCAGCAGTGATGGCCGGGAGTACGAGCAGTACTTC.

V gene TRBV7-9 combines with J gene TRBJ2-2, with 11 bases lining up with TRBD2. This CDR3 contains 18 residues. Trimming at V came to 5 bases and at J to 1 base, leaving 9 bases not matched to a gene. CDR1 and CDR2 from the germline V gene are SEHNR and FQNEAQ (reference sequence). The CDR3 loop reads CASSPLLAGVGNTGELFF. As DNA, the CDR3 is TGTGCCAGCAGCCCATTACTAGCGGGAGTGGGGAACACCGGGGAGCTGTTTTTT.

The V and J genes are TRBV7-9 and TRBJ2-2; a possible D gene is TRBD1 (7 bases). This CDR3 has 15 residues. The V gene's germline CDR1 is SEHNR and CDR2 FQNEAQ (reference sequence). Trimming removed 5 bases from V and 4 bases from J, with 14 bases in between. CDR3 region: CASSQDRRGTGELFF. CDR3 coding DNA: TGTGCCAGCAGCCAGGACAGGCGGGGCACCGGGGAGCTGTTTTTT.

The chain has TRBV19 and TRBJ2-7; a weak D match, TRBD1 (6 bases). This CDR3 spans 16 amino acids. Trimming removed 3 bases from V and 4 bases from J, with 19 bases in between. Germline V lookup: CDR1 LNHDA, CDR2 SQIVND (reference sequence). The CDR3 spells CASSIFTPRGLYEQYF. CDR3 in DNA: TGTGCCAGTAGTATCTTCACGCCCAGGGGCCTTTACGAGCAGTACTTC.

The rearrangement uses TRBV28 and TRBJ2-1; 10 bases are a match to TRBD2. Unmatched junction bases numbered 12, after V lost 1 base and J lost 3 bases. The germline gives CDR1 MDHEN, CDR2 SYDVKM. There are 19 residues in the CDR3. The CDR3 region has the DNA TGTGCCAGCAGTTTATTGACCCGGCTAGCGGGAGCCCTCTACAATGAGCAGTTCTTC. This encodes CASSLLTRLAGALYNEQFF.

The V gene is TRBV6-4, the J gene TRBJ1-2; possible D gene TRBD1, 6 bases. This CDR3 region has 15 residues. CDR1 and CDR2 from the germline V gene are MRHNA and SNTAGT. Trimming removed 2 bases from V and 8 bases from J, with 18 bases in between. Here the CDR3 DNA reads TGTGCCAGCAGTGACGGCTTACAGGGAATTAAGGGCTACACCTTC. It specifies CASSDGLQGIKGYTF.

In this sample, this clone turned up once. The V gene is TRBV6-7, the J gene TRBJ1-5, with D maybe TRBD1 (5 bases). TRBV6-7 carries the ORF label, with uncertain function. Trimming removed 7 bases at V and 6 bases at J, with 16 bases between. CDR3 length: 14 amino acids. This CDR3 is CASTSGRGTQPQHF. The DNA for the CDR3 is TGTGCCAGCACCTCGGGGAGGGGCACTCAGCCCCAGCATTTT.

The gene calls are TRBV13 and TRBJ2-7, with a weak D call TRBD2 (5 bases). The ends were cut back, 5 bases at V and 2 bases at J, with 22 bases in the middle. This CDR3 has 17 residues. The germline CDR1 and CDR2 sequences are PRHDT and FYEKMQ (reference sequence). The CDR3, as DNA: TGTGCCAGCAGCCCTTGGGGTGGCGGGCCCTCCCCCTACGAGCAGTACTTC. This encodes CASSPWGGGPSPYEQYF.

The genes are TRBV30 and TRBJ2-1; possibly TRBD1 for D (8 bases). The CDR3 spans 13 residues. The V gene lost 3 bases and the J gene lost 16 bases, with 22 bases spanning the gap. Looked up from germline, CDR1 is GTSNPN and CDR2 is SVGIG (reference sequence). In nucleotides, the CDR3 is TGTGCCTGGAGCTCCACAGGGGGGGCAAGAGGATTCTTC. It specifies CAWSSTGGARGFF.

The J gene is TRBJ2-5, the V gene TRBV5-1; 14 bases line up with TRBD2. CDR1 is SGHRS and CDR2 is YFSETQ in the germline V gene. Trimming removed 4 bases from V and 4 bases from J; junction bases left unmatched: 12. CDR3 size: 18 residues. The CDR3 coding sequence is TGCGCCAGCAGCACAACGGGACTAGCGGGAGTTTTGAGAGAGACCCAGTACTTC. Residues: CASSTTGLAGVLRETQYF.